These T cell receptor beta chains were read from a single sample in a study of T cell responses to AZD1222 COVID-19 vaccine. Using immunoSEQ multiplex PCR, the repertoire was profiled, and TCRdb retains in-frame clones only, with some absent. The profile shows 80,000 to 100,000 clones, around 88% of them singletons. Material: peripheral blood, obtained 28 days after the second AZD1222 dose. Every receptor here comes from an adult who received the AZD1222 COVID-19 vaccine. CDR3s include the opening cysteine and the closing phenylalanine or tryptophan. D genes are given only for firm matches. Expanded clones get a size class; other rows say once, few or many, or leave the size out.

>-|-|TRBV2|TRBJ2-7
TGTGCCAGCAGTGCACCCTCCTCCTACGAGCAGTACTTC
CASSAPSSYEQYF
>-|TRBD1|TRBV30|TRBJ1-5
TGTGCCTGGAGTGGGACAGGGGATGGGCAGCCCCAGCATTTT
CAWSGTGDGQPQHF
>-|-|TRBV19|TRBJ1-2
TGTGCCAGTAGTATTAAAAGCGGCTATGGCTACACCTTC
CASSIKSGYGYTF
>-|-|TRBV2|TRBJ2-3
TGTGCCAGCAGGCCCACCGGGAGCACAGATACGCAGTATTTT
CASRPTGSTDTQYF
>-|-|TRBV4-1|TRBJ2-7
TGCGCCAGCAGCCAAGGAAGGGATACAGTGGGGGTTCCCTACGAGCAGTACTTC
CASSQGRDTVGVPYEQYF
>-|-|TRBV27|TRBJ1-5
TGTGCCAGCAGTTTTGTACCCCGACAGCCCCAGCATTTT
CASSFVPRQPQHF
>-|TRBD1|TRBV6-6|TRBJ2-7
TGTGCCAGCAGCCAAGGGACAGGACCGTCCTACGAGCAGTACTTC
CASSQGTGPSYEQYF
>-|-|TRBV29-1|TRBJ1-2
TGCAGCGTTGAGGATGAGGTGGGGGAAAGTCCCTATGGCTACACCTTC
CSVEDEVGESPYGYTF
>-|-|TRBV11-2|TRBJ1-2
TGTGCCAGCAGCCCTCCGGGTACAGGCTATGGCTACACCTTC
CASSPPGTGYGYTF
>-|-|TRBV30|TRBJ1-3
TGTGCCTGTAACTCTGGAAACACCATATATTTT
CACNSGNTIYF
>-|TRBD2|TRBV27|TRBJ2-3
TGTGCCAGCATACGGTTAGCGGGGGGGGCAGATACGCAGTATTTT
CASIRLAGGADTQYF
>-|-|TRBV9|TRBJ2-1
TGTGCCAGCAGCGAGAAGGCCTTTTTTTACAATGAGCAGTTCTTC
CASSEKAFFYNEQFF
>-|TRBD1|TRBV18|TRBJ1-5
TGTGCCAGCTCACCCCAGGGGGCACAGCCCCAGCATTTT
CASSPQGAQPQHF
>-|-|TRBV23-1|TRBJ2-7
TGCGCCAGCAGTCAAAAAACCGTCTGTGGGGGGTACGAGCAGTACTTC
CASSQKTVCGGYEQYF
>-|TRBD1|TRBV18|TRBJ2-7
TGTGCCAGCTCAACGGGACAGGGTTACGAGCAGTACTTC
CASSTGQGYEQYF
>-|TRBD1|TRBV7-9|TRBJ2-5
TGTGCCAGCAGCTTGACAGGGATCCAAGAGACCCAGTACTTC
CASSLTGIQETQYF
>-|-|TRBV19|TRBJ2-2
TGTGCCAGTAGTATTTCACCGGGACAACCCACCGGGGAGCTGTTTTTT
CASSISPGQPTGELFF
>-|-|TRBV29-1|TRBJ2-6
TGCAGCGTTTTCGTCTCCGGGGCCAACGTCCTGACTTTC
CSVFVSGANVLTF
>-|-|TRBV19|TRBJ2-6
TGTGCCAGTAGTATATCTGGGGCCAACGTCCTGACTTTC
CASSISGANVLTF
>-|TRBD1|TRBV4-3|TRBJ1-4
TGCGCCAGCAGCCGATCGGCAGGGGGACAGGGAGATGAAAAACTGTTTTTT
CASSRSAGGQGDEKLFF
>-|-|TRBV6-1|TRBJ2-4
TGTGCCAGCAGTGACCTACTGGTAGCCAAAAACATTCAGTACTTC
CASSDLLVAKNIQYF
>-|TRBD1|TRBV7-2|TRBJ2-3
TGTGCCAGCAGCCTTGACAGGGGGATAATGTCAGATACGCAGTATTTT
CASSLDRGIMSDTQYF
>-|-|TRBV5-1|TRBJ2-2
TGCGCCAGCAGCTTCGGGGGGGAGCTGTTTTTT
CASSFGGELFF
>-|-|TRBV3-1/TRBV3-2|TRBJ2-7
TGTGCCAGCAGCCAAGATTTTGCTAGTTTCTACGAGCAGTACTTC
CASSQDFASFYEQYF
>-|TRBD1|TRBV13|TRBJ2-1
TGTGCCAGCAGCTTAGGGACAGGGGGAAATGAGCAGTTCTTC
CASSLGTGGNEQFF
>-|-|TRBV28|TRBJ2-7
TGTGCCAGCAGCGCCAGGGACTACGAGCAGTACTTC
CASSARDYEQYF
>-|-|TRBV6-2/TRBV6-3|TRBJ1-5
TGTGCCAGCAGCCCCAGGGCAGGCCAGCCCCAGCATTTT
CASSPRAGQPQHF
>few|TRBD1|TRBV19|TRBJ1-6
TGTGCCAGTAAAAGACAGGGGTCTAGGGGACCCTCGTGGGATTCACCCCTCCACTTT
CASKRQGSRGPSWDSPLHF
>-|-|TRBV5-1|TRBJ1-4
TGCGCCAGCAGCGTGGGACCGCGCGCAACTAATGAAAAACTGTTTTTT
CASSVGPRATNEKLFF
>-|-|TRBV7-3|TRBJ1-1
TGTGCCAGCAGCTTCTCCCCAGGGGACCTCACTGAAGCTTTCTTT
CASSFSPGDLTEAFF
>-|-|TRBV5-6|TRBJ2-5
TGTGCCAGCAGCACCCTGGCCCGGGAAGAGACCCAGTACTTC
CASSTLAREETQYF
>-|TRBD2|TRBV4-3|TRBJ2-1
TGCGCCAGCAGCCAGGGTACTAGCGGGGGAAACAATGAGCAGTTCTTC
CASSQGTSGGNNEQFF
>-|-|TRBV7-2|TRBJ2-7
TGTGCCAGCAGCTTAAACAGCTTACCCTCCTACGAGCAGTACTTC
CASSLNSLPSYEQYF
>-|-|TRBV28|TRBJ1-2
TGTGCCAGCAGTTCGGACAGCGGGTTTAACTATGGCTACACCTTC
CASSSDSGFNYGYTF
>few|-|TRBV7-9|TRBJ2-3
TGTGCCAGCAACAGGGAAAGCACAGATACGCAGTATTTT
CASNRESTDTQYF
>-|-|TRBV4-3|TRBJ2-7
TGCGCCAGCAGCCAAGGTTACAGGGCCAGTACCCCCTACGAGCAGTACTTC
CASSQGYRASTPYEQYF
>-|-|TRBV7-6|TRBJ1-1
TGTGCCAGCAGCTTAGGTATGGGGGCGAACACTGAAGCTTTCTTT
CASSLGMGANTEAFF
>-|TRBD2|TRBV7-3|TRBJ2-5
TGTGCCAGCAGCTCCGACGGCGGGGGGCTGGAGACCCAGTACTTC
CASSSDGGGLETQYF
>once|-|TRBV27|TRBJ2-7
TGTGCCAGCAATTTACAGGCTGGCTACGAGCAGTACTTC
CASNLQAGYEQYF
>-|TRBD1|TRBV6-5|TRBJ2-1
TGTGCCAGCAGTTACTCGTTCAGGGGGTACAATGAGCAGTTCTTC
CASSYSFRGYNEQFF
>-|-|TRBV15|TRBJ1-1
TGTGCCACCAGCAGAGCTGGGGACACTGAAGCTTTCTTT
CATSRAGDTEAFF
>-|-|TRBV6-6|TRBJ1-1
TGTGCCAGCAGTTCCGGAGGTTTGAACACTGAAGCTTTCTTT
CASSSGGLNTEAFF
>few|-|TRBV5-1|TRBJ1-1
TGCGCCAGCAGCTCCAAGCCAGAAGGGAACACTGAAGCTTTCTTT
CASSSKPEGNTEAFF
>-|-|TRBV6-6|TRBJ2-3
TGTGCCAGCAGTCGGCGACGAGCTCCGAAGAGCACAGATACGCAGTATTTT
CASSRRRAPKSTDTQYF
>-|TRBD1|TRBV6-2/TRBV6-3|TRBJ1-1
TGTGCCAGCAGTTACGGGAGGGACAGGGTGTTGCCTGAAGCTTTCTTT
CASSYGRDRVLPEAFF
>-|-|TRBV18|TRBJ1-6
TGTGCCAGCTCAGCATCGGAGATAGGGGTTAATTCACCCCTCCACTTT
CASSASEIGVNSPLHF
>-|-|TRBV20-1|TRBJ1-5
TGCAGTGCTAGTAATGGGGGCAATCAGCCCCAGCATTTT
CSASNGGNQPQHF
>-|TRBD2|TRBV28|TRBJ2-7
TGTGCCAGCAGTCCTTCTAGCGGGGGGGCCGGTAAGCAGTACTTC
CASSPSSGGAGKQYF
>-|TRBD1|TRBV4-2|TRBJ1-1
TGTGCCAGCAGCAAAACCGGGACAGGGGCTGAAGCTTTCTTT
CASSKTGTGAEAFF
>-|-|TRBV28|TRBJ1-1
TGTGCCAGCAGTTTCGGGCGGGAAGCTTTCTTT
CASSFGREAFF
>-|-|TRBV27|TRBJ1-2
TGTGCCAGCAGTTTACGAGGGGACCGGTATGGCTACACCTTC
CASSLRGDRYGYTF
>-|TRBD1|TRBV10-3|TRBJ1-2
TGTGCCATCAGTGAGTCTCCAGGGGGGGCCTATGGCTACACCTTC
CAISESPGGAYGYTF
>once|TRBD1|TRBV19|TRBJ2-7
TGTGCCAGTAGTAGGGACGGACAGGGGGCTTACGAGCAGTACTTC
CASSRDGQGAYEQYF
>-|-|TRBV6-6|TRBJ2-7
TGTGCCAGCAGTTCTCTCTCCTACGAGCAGTACTTC
CASSSLSYEQYF